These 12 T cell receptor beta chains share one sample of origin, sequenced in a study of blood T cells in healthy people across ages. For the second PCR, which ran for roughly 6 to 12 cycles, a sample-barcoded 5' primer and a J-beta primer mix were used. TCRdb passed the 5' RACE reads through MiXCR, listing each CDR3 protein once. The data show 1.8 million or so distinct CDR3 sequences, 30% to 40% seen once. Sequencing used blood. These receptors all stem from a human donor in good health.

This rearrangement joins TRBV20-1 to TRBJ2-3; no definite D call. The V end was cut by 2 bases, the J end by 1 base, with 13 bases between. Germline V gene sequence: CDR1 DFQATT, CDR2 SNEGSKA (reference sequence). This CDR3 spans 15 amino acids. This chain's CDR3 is CSARLATPGTDTQYF. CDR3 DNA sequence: TGCAGTGCTAGACTTGCGACACCTGGCACAGATACGCAGTATTTT.

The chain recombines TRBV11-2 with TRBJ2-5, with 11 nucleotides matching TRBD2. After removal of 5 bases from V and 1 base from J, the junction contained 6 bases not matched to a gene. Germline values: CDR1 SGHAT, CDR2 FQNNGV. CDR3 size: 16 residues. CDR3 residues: CASSATSGVAQETQYF. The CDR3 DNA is TGTGCCAGCAGCGCGACTAGCGGGGTGGCCCAAGAGACCCAGTACTTC. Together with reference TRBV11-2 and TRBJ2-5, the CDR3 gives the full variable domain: EAGVAQSPRYKIIEKRQSVAFWCNPISGHATLYWYQQILGQGPKLLIQFQNNGVVDDSQLPKDRFSAERLKGVDSTLKIQPAKLEDSAVYLCASSATSGVAQETQYFGPGTRLLVL.

For the CDR3, the DNA is TGCAGTGCTAGAGGATTGGGGACTAGCTCCTACAATGAGCAGTTCTTC. Its protein is CSARGLGTSSYNEQFF. This chain links TRBV20-1 with TRBJ2-1; TRBD2 aligns across 8 bases. CDR1 is DFQATT, CDR2 SNEGSKA, per germline (reference sequence). V was clipped by 1 base and J by 0 bases; unmatched bases: 5. The length of the CDR3 is 16 residues.

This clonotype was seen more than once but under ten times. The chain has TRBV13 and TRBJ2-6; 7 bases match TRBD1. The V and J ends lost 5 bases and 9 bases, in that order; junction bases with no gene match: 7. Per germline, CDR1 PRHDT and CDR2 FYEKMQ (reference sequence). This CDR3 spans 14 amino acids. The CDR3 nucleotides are TGTGCCAGCAGCCAAGGGGACAGAAACAACGTCCTGACTTTC. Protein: CASSQGDRNNVLTF.

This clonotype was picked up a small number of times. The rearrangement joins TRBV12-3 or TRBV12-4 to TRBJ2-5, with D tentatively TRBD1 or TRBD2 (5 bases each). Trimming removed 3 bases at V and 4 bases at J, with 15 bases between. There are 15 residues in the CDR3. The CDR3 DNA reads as TGTGCCAGCAGTTTCTCGGGGCTCACCTCAGAGACCCAGTACTTC. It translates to CASSFSGLTSETQYF.

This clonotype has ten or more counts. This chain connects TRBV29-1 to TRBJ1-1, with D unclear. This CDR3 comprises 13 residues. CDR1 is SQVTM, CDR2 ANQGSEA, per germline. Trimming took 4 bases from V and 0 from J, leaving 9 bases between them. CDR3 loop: CSVVGRMNTEAFF. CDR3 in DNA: TGCAGCGTTGTCGGACGGATGAACACTGAAGCTTTCTTT. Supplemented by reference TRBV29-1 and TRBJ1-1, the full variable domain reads SAVISQKPSRDICQRGTSLTIQCQVDSQVTMMFWYRQQPGQSLTLIATANQGSEATYESGFVIDKFPISRPNLTFSTLTVSNMSPEDSSIYLCSVVGRMNTEAFFGQGTRLTVV.

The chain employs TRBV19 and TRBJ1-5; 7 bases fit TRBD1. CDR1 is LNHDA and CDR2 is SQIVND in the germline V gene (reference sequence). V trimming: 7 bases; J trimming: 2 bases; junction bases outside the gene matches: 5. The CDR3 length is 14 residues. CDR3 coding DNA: TGTGCCAGTAACCCGGGACAGCGCAATCAGCCCCAGCATTTT. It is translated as CASNPGQRNQPQHF.

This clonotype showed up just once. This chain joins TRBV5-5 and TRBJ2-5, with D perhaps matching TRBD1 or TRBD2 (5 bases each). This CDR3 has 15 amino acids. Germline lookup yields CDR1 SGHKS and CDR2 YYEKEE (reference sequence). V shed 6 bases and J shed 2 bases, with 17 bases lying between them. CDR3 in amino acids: CASNLAGWGQETQYF. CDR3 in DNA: TGTGCCAGCAACCTAGCAGGGTGGGGTCAAGAGACCCAGTACTTC.

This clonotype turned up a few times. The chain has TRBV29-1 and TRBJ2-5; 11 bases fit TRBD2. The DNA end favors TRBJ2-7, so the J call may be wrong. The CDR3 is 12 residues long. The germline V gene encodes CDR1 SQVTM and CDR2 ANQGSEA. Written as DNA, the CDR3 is TGCAGCGTTCCCGGACTAGCGGGCGAGCAGTACTTC. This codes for CSVPGLAGEQYF.

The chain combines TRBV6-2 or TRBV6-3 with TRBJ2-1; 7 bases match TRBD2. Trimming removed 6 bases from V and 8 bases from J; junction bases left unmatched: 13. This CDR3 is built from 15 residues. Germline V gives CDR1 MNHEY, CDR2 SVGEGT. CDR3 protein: CASSFLTSFLDEQFF. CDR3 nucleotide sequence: TGTGCCAGCAGCTTCCTGACTAGCTTCCTGGATGAGCAGTTCTTC.

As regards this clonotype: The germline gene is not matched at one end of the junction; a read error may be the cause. The CDR3 nucleotides are TGCAGCGTTGACAGAGGAACAGATACGCAGGATTTT. Translating gives CSVDRGTDTQDF. The rearrangement uses TRBV29-1 and TRBJ2-3; D uncertain. CDR3 length equals 12 residues. Germline CDR1 is SQVTM and CDR2 is ANQGSEA.

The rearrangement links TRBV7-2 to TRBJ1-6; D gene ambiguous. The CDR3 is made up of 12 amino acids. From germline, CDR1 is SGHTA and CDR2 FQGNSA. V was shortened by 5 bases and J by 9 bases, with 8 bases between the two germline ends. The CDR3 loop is CASSPDSSPLHF. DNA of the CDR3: TGTGCCAGCAGCCCCGATAGTTCACCCCTCCACTTT.